This is a list of T cell receptor beta chains from one sample in a study of cytomegalovirus exposure and HLA in healthy donors. Profiled with immunoSEQ multiplex PCR; TCRdb holds only in-frame clones, not every one. The profile covers over 150,000 clones, with 77% appearing a single time and about 4% taken by the ten largest. Sequencing input: PBMCs. The receptor set was obtained from a woman in her fifties or sixties in good health and CMV-seropositive. The CDR3 runs from the conserved cysteine through the conserved F or W. A D gene is named only where the DNA matches it firmly. Size tells how often a clone was seen (once, few, many) or the class of an expanded clone, and some rows leave it out.

J gene: TRBJ1-3
D gene: TRBD1
clone size: -
V gene: TRBV18
CDR3 DNA: TGTGCCAGCTCACCAATGGGACAGGGTTCTGGAAACACCATATATTTT
CDR3 protein: CASSPMGQGSGNTIYF

J gene: TRBJ2-4
D gene: -
clone size: few
V gene: TRBV5-5
CDR3 DNA: TGTGCCAGCAGCTTGAGGGGAAGCGCAGAAAACATTCAGTACTTC
CDR3 protein: CASSLRGSAENIQYF

J gene: TRBJ2-3
D gene: TRBD1
clone size: few
V gene: TRBV27
CDR3 DNA: TGTGCCAGCAGTTTATTTTGTGGGACAGAGGGCACAGATACGCAGTATTTT
CDR3 protein: CASSLFCGTEGTDTQYF

J gene: TRBJ2-1
D gene: -
clone size: few
V gene: TRBV2
CDR3 DNA: TGTGCCAGCACCTACGACTCATCGAGCAGTGAGCAGTTCTTC
CDR3 protein: CASTYDSSSSEQFF

J gene: TRBJ1-2
D gene: -
clone size: -
V gene: TRBV4-2
CDR3 DNA: TGTGCCAGCAGCCCTCTGGAGGGGTCTAACTATGGCTACACCTTC
CDR3 protein: CASSPLEGSNYGYTF

J gene: TRBJ2-6
D gene: TRBD1
clone size: -
V gene: TRBV7-9
CDR3 DNA: TGTGCCAGCAGCCCGAGGGACAGGAGCTCTGGGGCCAACGTCCTGACTTTC
CDR3 protein: CASSPRDRSSGANVLTF

J gene: TRBJ1-1
D gene: -
clone size: -
V gene: TRBV18
CDR3 DNA: TGTGCCAGCTCACCCTGGACAGCCGCCACTGAAGCTTTCTTT
CDR3 protein: CASSPWTAATEAFF

J gene: TRBJ1-5
D gene: -
clone size: -
V gene: TRBV5-1
CDR3 DNA: TGCGCCAGCAGCTTGGAGGGGCTTAGCAATCAGCCCCAGCATTTT
CDR3 protein: CASSLEGLSNQPQHF

J gene: TRBJ2-7
D gene: TRBD1
clone size: -
V gene: TRBV27
CDR3 DNA: TGTGCCAGCAGCCGGGACAGAGCCTACGAGCAGTACTTC
CDR3 protein: CASSRDRAYEQYF

J gene: TRBJ2-7
D gene: TRBD2
clone size: -
V gene: TRBV10-3
CDR3 DNA: TGTGCCAGTGGGACTAGCGAGCCCTACGAGCAGTACTTC
CDR3 protein: CASGTSEPYEQYF

J gene: TRBJ2-4
D gene: -
clone size: once
V gene: TRBV2
CDR3 DNA: TGTGCCAGCAATGAGGGGGGAAACATTCAGTACTTC
CDR3 protein: CASNEGGNIQYF

J gene: TRBJ1-6
D gene: TRBD1
clone size: -
V gene: TRBV6-1
CDR3 DNA: TGTGCCAGCAGTAGAGACAGGGTTTACTCACCCCTCCACTTT
CDR3 protein: CASSRDRVYSPLHF

J gene: TRBJ2-1
D gene: -
clone size: -
V gene: TRBV7-2
CDR3 DNA: TGTGCCAGCAGCATCCTAGCGAATGAGCAGTTCTTC
CDR3 protein: CASSILANEQFF

J gene: TRBJ2-1
D gene: TRBD2
clone size: -
V gene: TRBV11-2
CDR3 DNA: TGTGCCAGCAGCTCCGGGACTAGCGGGATTGGTGAGCAGTTCTTC
CDR3 protein: CASSSGTSGIGEQFF

J gene: TRBJ2-1
D gene: TRBD2
clone size: -
V gene: TRBV14
CDR3 DNA: TGTGCCAGCAGCCCCCTAGCGGGGGGGGACTACAATGAGCAGTTCTTC
CDR3 protein: CASSPLAGGDYNEQFF

J gene: TRBJ2-2
D gene: TRBD2
clone size: -
V gene: TRBV6-6
CDR3 DNA: TGTGCCAGCAGTACTAGCGGGGACGCGAACACCGGGGAGCTGTTTTTT
CDR3 protein: CASSTSGDANTGELFF

J gene: TRBJ1-1
D gene: TRBD1
clone size: -
V gene: TRBV5-1
CDR3 DNA: TGCGCCAGCAGCTCAGACAGGGTTACTGAAGCTTTCTTT
CDR3 protein: CASSSDRVTEAFF

J gene: TRBJ1-4
D gene: TRBD1
clone size: -
V gene: TRBV5-1
CDR3 DNA: TGCGCCAGCAGCAACATTGGGACAGGGGGTGAAAAACTGTTTTTT
CDR3 protein: CASSNIGTGGEKLFF

J gene: TRBJ1-3
D gene: TRBD1
clone size: -
V gene: TRBV28
CDR3 DNA: TGTGCCAGCAGCCGGGAGGGGGCCGGTAACACCATATATTTT
CDR3 protein: CASSREGAGNTIYF

J gene: TRBJ2-3
D gene: TRBD2
clone size: -
V gene: TRBV30
CDR3 DNA: TGTGCCTGGGACAGCGGGGACACAGATACGCAGTATTTT
CDR3 protein: CAWDSGDTDTQYF

J gene: TRBJ2-7
D gene: -
clone size: -
V gene: TRBV7-2
CDR3 DNA: TGTGCCAGCAGCTTAGTGCTGGCACCCGAGCAGTACTTC
CDR3 protein: CASSLVLAPEQYF

J gene: TRBJ2-5
D gene: -
clone size: -
V gene: TRBV6-1
CDR3 DNA: TGTGCCAGCAGTGGACAAGGGGGAGCGAAAGAGACCCAGTACTTC
CDR3 protein: CASSGQGGAKETQYF

J gene: TRBJ2-5
D gene: TRBD2
clone size: -
V gene: TRBV29-1
CDR3 DNA: TGCAGCGTTGAAGATCTTATGGCGGGCTCTCGGGCGGGAGGCCGTGAGCAGTACTTC
CDR3 protein: CSVEDLMAGSRAGGREQYF

J gene: TRBJ1-6
D gene: TRBD1
clone size: few
V gene: TRBV2
CDR3 DNA: TGTGCCAGCAGGCCCCTCGGACAGGGGAGCTCCTATAATTCACCCCTCCACTTT
CDR3 protein: CASRPLGQGSSYNSPLHF

J gene: TRBJ1-5
D gene: TRBD1
clone size: -
V gene: TRBV5-1
CDR3 DNA: TGCGCCAGCAGTGAGGGGACAGGGATCAATCAGCCCCAGCATTTT
CDR3 protein: CASSEGTGINQPQHF

J gene: TRBJ2-7
D gene: -
clone size: -
V gene: TRBV21-1
CDR3 DNA: TGTGCCAGCAGACGGTGCGCCTACGAGCAGTACTTC
CDR3 protein: CASRRCAYEQYF

J gene: TRBJ2-1
D gene: -
clone size: -
V gene: TRBV5-4
CDR3 DNA: TGTGCCAGCAGCTACCGGTCCAATGAGCAGTTCTTC
CDR3 protein: CASSYRSNEQFF

J gene: TRBJ2-7
D gene: -
clone size: -
V gene: TRBV7-2
CDR3 DNA: TGTGCCAGCAGCTTACTGGCCGAGCAGTACTTC
CDR3 protein: CASSLLAEQYF

J gene: TRBJ1-3
D gene: -
clone size: -
V gene: TRBV10-3
CDR3 DNA: TGTGCCATCAGTGAGGGACAGCTCTCTGGAAACACCATATATTTT
CDR3 protein: CAISEGQLSGNTIYF

J gene: TRBJ2-7
D gene: TRBD2
clone size: -
V gene: TRBV27
CDR3 DNA: TGTGCCAGCAGTCCACTAGCGGGGGGGCATGAGCAGTACTTC
CDR3 protein: CASSPLAGGHEQYF

J gene: TRBJ1-4
D gene: -
clone size: -
V gene: TRBV7-2
CDR3 DNA: TGTGCCAGCAGCTTAGGCACAGAGAAAAAACTGTTTTTT
CDR3 protein: CASSLGTEKKLFF

J gene: TRBJ2-3
D gene: -
clone size: -
V gene: TRBV9
CDR3 DNA: TGTGCCAGCAACGGGCAGGGCGGCACAGATACGCAGTATTTT
CDR3 protein: CASNGQGGTDTQYF

J gene: TRBJ1-2
D gene: -
clone size: -
V gene: TRBV5-4
CDR3 DNA: TGTGCCAGCAGCTTGCCGGGGGGTAATGGAAACTATGGCTACACCTTC
CDR3 protein: CASSLPGGNGNYGYTF

J gene: TRBJ2-5
D gene: -
clone size: once
V gene: TRBV15
CDR3 DNA: TGTGCCACCAGCAGATCGGAGACCCAGTACTTC
CDR3 protein: CATSRSETQYF

J gene: TRBJ1-1
D gene: TRBD1
clone size: -
V gene: TRBV18
CDR3 DNA: TGTGCCAGCTCACCCCGGGACAGGGGATTCATGAACACTGAAGCTTTCTTT
CDR3 protein: CASSPRDRGFMNTEAFF